A single sample gave rise to the 30 T cell receptor beta chains below, sequenced in a study of shared clonotypes between healthy human individuals. Sequenced by immunoSEQ multiplex PCR; TCRdb stores in-frame clones only, minus some. Of approximately 400,000 clones in the sample, approximately 96% were seen once. The sample consisted of memory CD8+ T cells sorted from blood. Subset in this sample: CD45RO+ cells pooled with CCR7-negative TemRA cells. These TCRs come from a young man in good health.

The CDR3 is CASSPSGAAYGGELFF. CDR3 sequence (DNA): TGTGCCAGCAGCCCTTCAGGGGCCGCATACGGCGGGGAGCTGTTTTTT. The chain recombines TRBV7-9 with TRBJ2-2, with D possibly TRBD1 on 6 matching bases. CDR1 SEHNR and CDR2 FQNEAQ come from the germline V gene (reference sequence). The CDR3 runs 16 residues. V was trimmed by 5 bases and J by 7 bases, leaving 20 bases between them.

This chain connects TRBV9 to TRBJ1-4; TRBD1 matches 10 bases. V lost 3 bases and J lost 8; bases outside the gene matches: 4. Germline loops: CDR1 SGDLS, CDR2 YYNGEE. This CDR3 has 14 amino acids. CDR3 protein: CASSADRGREKLFF. The CDR3 coding sequence is TGTGCCAGCAGCGCAGACAGGGGGCGAGAAAAACTGTTTTTT.

This chain joins TRBV7-2 and TRBJ2-1; 12 bases map to TRBD2. V lost 2 bases, J lost 7 bases, and 6 bases stayed unmatched. The CDR3 covers 16 residues. Germline CDR1 SGHTA, CDR2 FQGNSA. The CDR3 DNA follows: TGTGCCAGCAGCTTACTGACTAGCGGGAGTTTGAATGAGCAGTTCTTC. It codes for CASSLLTSGSLNEQFF.

The chain has TRBV6-5 and TRBJ2-5; D is unresolved. Trimming shortened V by 5 bases and J by 2 bases, and 15 bases separated the two germline ends. CDR1 and CDR2 (germline): MNHEY, SVGAGI. The CDR3 length is 15 residues. CDR3: CASSRRGSAQETQYF. Written as DNA, the CDR3 is TGTGCCAGCAGTCGAAGAGGAAGCGCTCAAGAGACCCAGTACTTC.

This clone appeared a single time. The gene calls are TRBV7-2 and TRBJ2-7, with D perhaps TRBD2 (5 bases). CDR1 SGHTA and CDR2 FQGNSA come from the germline V gene. The CDR3 is 13 amino acids. V shed 6 bases and J shed 3 bases, with 12 bases lying between them. The CDR3 sequence is CASSTRRNYEQYF. CDR3 nucleotide sequence: TGTGCCAGCAGTACTAGAAGGAACTACGAGCAGTACTTC.

The chain couples TRBV4-1 to TRBJ2-1; D is undetermined. Trimming cost V 1 base and J 9 bases, with 4 bases left between them. The CDR3 sequence is 11 residues long. The germline V gene encodes CDR1 MGHRA and CDR2 YSYEKL. The chain's CDR3 is CASSQGVEQFF. DNA of the CDR3: TGCGCCAGCAGCCAAGGTGTTGAGCAGTTCTTC.

There are a few counts of this clone. This rearrangement joins TRBV7-3 to TRBJ2-2; no reliable D call. This CDR3 has 13 residues. Trimming took 6 bases from V and 5 from J, leaving 10 bases between them. Germline values: CDR1 SGHTA, CDR2 FQGTGA. CDR3 in amino acids: CASRVAATGELFF. The CDR3 bases are TGTGCCAGCAGGGTAGCTGCAACCGGGGAGCTGTTTTTT.

The chain links TRBV19 to TRBJ2-2; D perhaps matches TRBD2 (5 bases). Per germline, CDR1 LNHDA and CDR2 SQIVND (reference sequence). Trimming stripped 5 bases from V and 1 base from J, with 8 bases between. The CDR3 runs 14 residues. This CDR3 is CASSPTRNTGELFF. As DNA, the CDR3 is TGTGCCAGTAGTCCTACTAGGAACACCGGGGAGCTGTTTTTT.

J is TRBJ1-1 and V is TRBV4-1, with TRBD1 as a possible D gene (5 bases). Germline V gene lookup returns CDR1 MGHRA and CDR2 YSYEKL. The V and J ends lost 3 bases and 5 bases respectively, with 19 bases between them. This CDR3 has 16 amino acids. Here the CDR3 DNA reads TGCGCCAGCAGCCAGGGTGTTATAACAGGTCTTACTGAAGCTTTCTTT. Protein product: CASSQGVITGLTEAFF.

This chain links TRBV6-1 with TRBJ1-2, with 9 bases lining up with TRBD1. The V and J ends lost 4 bases and 3 bases, in that order; junction bases with no gene match: 6. The CDR3 is 15 residues long. Germline V CDR1 and CDR2: MNHNS, SASEGT. The CDR3, as DNA: TGTGCCAGCAGTGCTGAGGGACAGGGATACTATGGCTACACCTTC. It is translated as CASSAEGQGYYGYTF.

The chain recombines TRBV28 with TRBJ2-1; TRBD1 matches at 10 bases. CDR1 is MDHEN, CDR2 SYDVKM, per germline. After removal of 6 bases from V and 2 bases from J, the junction contained 4 bases not matched to a gene. The CDR3 spans 15 residues. Here the CDR3 DNA reads TGTGCCAGCAGCCAGACAGGGGGCCCCTACAATGAGCAGTTCTTC. Translating gives CASSQTGGPYNEQFF.

About this clone itself: The sample contains more than one DNA sequence encoding this CDR3. The chain recombines TRBV6-5 with TRBJ2-7; a possible D gene is TRBD1 (6 bases). The CDR3 covers 13 residues. The V gene lost 0 bases and the J gene lost 3 bases, with 6 bases spanning the gap. The germline CDR1 and CDR2 sequences are MNHEY and SVGAGI. CDR3 nucleotide sequence: TGTGCCAGCAGTTACTCGGACAGCTACGAGCAGTACTTC. Amino acids: CASSYSDSYEQYF.

This clone was recorded once. The genes are TRBV5-8 and TRBJ2-5, with D maybe TRBD2 (5 bases). The CDR3 extends over 17 amino acids. Trimming removed 4 bases at V and 0 bases at J, with 19 bases between. Per the germline V gene, CDR1 is SGHTS and CDR2 is YDEGEE. CDR3 protein: CASSRLKRRFYQETQYF. The CDR3 nucleotides are TGTGCCAGCAGCCGGCTGAAACGGAGGTTTTACCAAGAGACCCAGTACTTC.

This clone was observed once. The rearrangement joins TRBV25-1 to TRBJ2-5, with a tentative D call TRBD1 (6 bases). This CDR3 has 17 amino acids. Germline V gene lookup returns CDR1 MGHDK and CDR2 SYGVNS. The ends were cut back, 1 base at V and 2 bases at J, with 17 bases in the middle. CDR3 sequence reads: CASSEFRDTPFQETQYF. DNA of the CDR3: TGTGCCAGCAGTGAATTCCGGGACACTCCTTTTCAAGAGACCCAGTACTTC.

The J gene is TRBJ2-3, the V gene TRBV28; D call uncertain. The CDR3 consists of 12 residues. V lost 1 base and J lost 6, with 5 bases in between. Germline values: CDR1 MDHEN, CDR2 SYDVKM. CDR3 DNA sequence: TGTGCCAGCAGTTTATCGCAGGATACGCAGTATTTT. Its translation is CASSLSQDTQYF. The variable domain in full, completed from reference TRBV28 and TRBJ2-3, reads DVKVTQSSRYLVKRTGEKVFLECVQDMDHENMFWYRQDPGLGLRLIYFSYDVKMKEKGDIPEGYSVSREKKERFSLILESASTNQTSMYLCASSLSQDTQYFGPGTRLTVL.

The count of this clone is one. The chain has TRBV30 and TRBJ2-1; D possibly corresponds to TRBD1 (5 bases). Germline-derived CDR1 and CDR2 are GTSNPN and SVGIG (reference sequence). The CDR3 covers 14 residues. The germline V and J ends were trimmed by 6 bases and 8 bases, with 20 bases remaining between them. CDR3 residues: CACLEMGRWDEQFF. The CDR3 bases are TGTGCCTGCCTAGAGATGGGGCGCTGGGATGAGCAGTTCTTC. The full variable domain, its missing parts supplied by reference TRBV30 and TRBJ2-1, is SQTIHQWPATLVQPVGSPLSLECTVEGTSNPNLYWYRQAAGRGLQLLFYSVGIGQISSEVPQNLSASRPQDRQFILSSKKLLLSDSGFYLCACLEMGRWDEQFFGPGTRLTVL.

This chain joins TRBV5-1 and TRBJ1-2; no clear D. From germline, CDR1 is SGHRS and CDR2 YFSETQ. Deletions cut 0 bases from V and 4 bases from J, with 13 bases between. CDR3 length equals 15 residues. The DNA for the CDR3 is TGCGCCAGCAGCTTGGAGCCACAAACTTTCTATGGCTACACCTTC. As protein: CASSLEPQTFYGYTF. Based on the CDR3 plus reference TRBV5-1 and TRBJ1-2, the full variable domain is KAGVTQTPRYLIKTRGQQVTLSCSPISGHRSVSWYQQTPGQGLQFLFEYFSETQRNKGNFPGRFSGRQFSNSRSEMNVSTLELGDSALYLCASSLEPQTFYGYTFGSGTRLTVV.

V and J are TRBV5-1 and TRBJ1-5, with D unclear. Per the germline V gene, CDR1 is SGHRS and CDR2 is YFSETQ. The CDR3 spans 15 residues. Trimming removed 0 bases at V and 0 bases at J, with 7 bases between. The CDR3 reads CASSLGGSSNQPQHF. The CDR3 nucleotides are TGCGCCAGCAGCTTGGGAGGGAGTAGCAATCAGCCCCAGCATTTT. Filled out from reference TRBV5-1 and TRBJ1-5, the complete variable domain reads KAGVTQTPRYLIKTRGQQVTLSCSPISGHRSVSWYQQTPGQGLQFLFEYFSETQRNKGNFPGRFSGRQFSNSRSEMNVSTLELGDSALYLCASSLGGSSNQPQHFGDGTRLSIL.

V and J are TRBV25-1 and TRBJ2-5, with D hard to call. Germline V gene sequence: CDR1 MGHDK, CDR2 SYGVNS. V gave up 4 bases and J gave up 3 bases, with 12 bases separating them. The CDR3 runs to 14 residues. CDR3 protein: CASSALGREETQYF. CDR3 bases: TGTGCCAGCAGTGCTCTTGGACGGGAAGAGACCCAGTACTTC. Full variable domain (outside the CDR3, taken from reference TRBV25-1 and TRBJ2-5): EADIYQTPRYLVIGTGKKITLECSQTMGHDKMYWYQQDPGMELHLIHYSYGVNSTEKGDLSSESTVSRIRTEHFPLTLESARPSHTSQYLCASSALGREETQYFGPGTRLLVL.

Worth noting for this clone: The same CDR3 also results from other DNA sequences found in this sample. The CDR3 sequence: CASSLGADTQYF. The CDR3 nucleotides are TGTGCCAGCAGCTTGGGTGCAGATACGCAGTATTTT. V gene TRBV7-6 combines with J gene TRBJ2-3; D ambiguous. The CDR3 length is 12 residues. Germline V gives CDR1 SGHVS, CDR2 FNYEAQ. V lost 3 bases to trimming and J lost 4 bases, with 5 bases between them.

As for this clone: Other DNA sequences in the same sample also yield this CDR3. The chain is built from TRBV5-1 and TRBJ2-1; TRBD2 matches 9 bases. Germline CDR1 reads SGHRS; CDR2 reads YFSETQ. The V segment lost 0 bases and the J segment 6 bases; nucleotides outside the gene matches: 4. The CDR3 has 15 residues. CDR3 sequence (DNA): TGCGCCAGCAGCTTGGGTTTAGCGGGAGTCAATGAGCAGTTCTTC. It encodes CASSLGLAGVNEQFF. Drawing the rest from reference TRBV5-1 and TRBJ2-1, the complete variable domain is KAGVTQTPRYLIKTRGQQVTLSCSPISGHRSVSWYQQTPGQGLQFLFEYFSETQRNKGNFPGRFSGRQFSNSRSEMNVSTLELGDSALYLCASSLGLAGVNEQFFGPGTRLTVL.

The chain employs TRBV6-6 and TRBJ1-1; D is possibly TRBD1 (5 bases). This CDR3 has 16 residues. Trimming took 2 bases from V and 3 from J, leaving 16 bases between them. CDR1 MNHNY and CDR2 SVGAGI come from the germline V gene (reference sequence). CDR3: CASSYPLGGRDTEAFF. The DNA of the CDR3 is TGTGCCAGCAGTTACCCGCTCGGGGGAAGGGACACTGAAGCTTTCTTT.

The V and J genes are TRBV19 and TRBJ2-1, with D possibly being TRBD2 (5 bases). V was shortened by 4 bases and J by 8 bases, with 24 bases between the two germline ends. Germline values: CDR1 LNHDA, CDR2 SQIVND (reference sequence). This CDR3 contains 17 residues. CDR3 DNA: TGTGCCAGTAGTACTATCCGAGACGGGGTAAAGCTCCATGAGCAGTTCTTC. Residues: CASSTIRDGVKLHEQFF.

The CDR3 sequence is CASSEAELLAQHF. CDR3 nucleotides: TGTGCCAGCAGTGAAGCGGAACTTCTGGCCCAGCATTTT. This chain links TRBV6-1 with TRBJ1-5; D call uncertain. The germline gives CDR1 MNHNS, CDR2 SASEGT. This CDR3 has 13 amino acids. The V end was cut by 0 bases, the J end by 11 bases, with 11 bases between.

The rearrangement uses TRBV11-2 and TRBJ2-1, with unresolved D. Trimming took off 1 base at V and 7 bases at J, with 5 bases between the two ends. The CDR3 is 12 amino acids. Germline CDR1 and CDR2: SGHAT and FQNNGV. CDR3 sequence reads: CASSLASNEQFF. CDR3 nucleotides: TGTGCCAGCAGCTTAGCGTCAAATGAGCAGTTCTTC.

This sequence joins TRBV5-6 and TRBJ2-5; TRBD1 matches at 10 bases. V lost 3 bases and J lost 5; bases outside the gene matches: 4. CDR3 size: 14 residues. Germline loops: CDR1 SGHDT, CDR2 YYEEEE. CDR3 nucleotides: TGTGCCAGCAGCTCGGACAGGGGGAGGGAGACCCAGTACTTC. Amino acids: CASSSDRGRETQYF.

The J gene is TRBJ2-1, the V gene TRBV5-1; 11 bases are shared with TRBD2. Germline V gene data show CDR1 as SGHRS and CDR2 as YFSETQ. With V trimmed by 4 bases and J by 8 bases, 17 bases remained unmatched. This CDR3 is built from 18 residues. The CDR3 spells CASSLIAGGWVHSDEQFF. Here the CDR3 DNA reads TGCGCCAGCAGCCTTATAGCGGGAGGGTGGGTTCATAGTGATGAGCAGTTCTTC.

A remark on this clone: This same CDR3 is encoded by further DNA sequences in the sample. V gene TRBV30 combines with J gene TRBJ1-1; TRBD1 might be the D (6 bases). The CDR3 runs 13 residues. Trimming removed 0 bases from V and 1 base from J, with 6 bases in between. Germline CDR1 is GTSNPN and CDR2 is SVGIG (reference sequence). CDR3 DNA sequence: TGTGCCTGGAGTGTACAGGGGAACACTGAAGCTTTCTTT. Protein sequence: CAWSVQGNTEAFF.

This clone has just one count. The gene calls are TRBV9 and TRBJ1-5; D unclear. This CDR3 has 14 amino acids. V dropped 0 bases and J dropped 4 bases, with 8 bases sitting between them. CDR1 is SGDLS, CDR2 YYNGEE, per germline. The CDR3 DNA is TGTGCCAGCAGCGTAGATCTAGGTAATCAGCCCCAGCATTTT. Translation: CASSVDLGNQPQHF.

V and J are TRBV7-9 and TRBJ1-2; 10 bases line up with TRBD1. V gave up 6 bases and J gave up 6 bases; unmatched junction bases: 7. Germline V lookup: CDR1 SEHNR, CDR2 FQNEAQ (reference sequence). The CDR3 loop spans 14 amino acids. CDR3 sequence: CASSYGTGVNGYTF. CDR3 nucleotides: TGTGCCAGCAGTTACGGGACAGGGGTGAATGGCTACACCTTC.